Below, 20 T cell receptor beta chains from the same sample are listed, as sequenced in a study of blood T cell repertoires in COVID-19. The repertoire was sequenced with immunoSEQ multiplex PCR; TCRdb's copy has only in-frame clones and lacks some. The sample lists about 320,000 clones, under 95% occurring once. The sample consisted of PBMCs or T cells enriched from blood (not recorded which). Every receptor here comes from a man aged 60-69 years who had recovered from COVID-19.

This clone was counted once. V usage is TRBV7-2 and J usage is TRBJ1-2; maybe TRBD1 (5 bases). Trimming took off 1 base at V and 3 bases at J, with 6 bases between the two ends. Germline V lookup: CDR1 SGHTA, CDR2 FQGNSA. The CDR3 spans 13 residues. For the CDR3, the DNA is TGTGCCAGCAGCTTAGGCAGGGACTATGGCTACACCTTC. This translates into CASSLGRDYGYTF.

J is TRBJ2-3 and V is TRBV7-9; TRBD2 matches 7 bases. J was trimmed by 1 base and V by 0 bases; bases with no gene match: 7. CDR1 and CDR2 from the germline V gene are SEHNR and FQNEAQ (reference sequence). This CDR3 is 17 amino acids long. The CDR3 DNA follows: TGTGCCAGCAGCTTAGCGGTGTCTAGCGGACGCACAGATACGCAGTATTTT. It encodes CASSLAVSSGRTDTQYF. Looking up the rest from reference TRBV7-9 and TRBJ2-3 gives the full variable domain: DTGVSQNPRHKITKRGQNVTFRCDPISEHNRLYWYRQTLGQGPEFLTYFQNEAQLEKSRLLSDRFSAERPKGSFSTLEIQRTEQGDSAMYLCASSLAVSSGRTDTQYFGPGTRLTVL.

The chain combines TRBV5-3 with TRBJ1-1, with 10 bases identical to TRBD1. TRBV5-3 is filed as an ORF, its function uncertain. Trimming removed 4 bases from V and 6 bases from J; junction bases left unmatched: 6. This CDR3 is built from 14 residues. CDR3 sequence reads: CARSPGQGRAEAFF. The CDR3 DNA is TGTGCCAGAAGCCCGGGACAGGGGCGCGCTGAAGCTTTCTTT.

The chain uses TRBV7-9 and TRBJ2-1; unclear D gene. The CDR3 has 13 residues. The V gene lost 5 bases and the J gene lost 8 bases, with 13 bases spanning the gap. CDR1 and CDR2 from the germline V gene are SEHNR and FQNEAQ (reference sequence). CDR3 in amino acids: CASSLGLGDEQFF. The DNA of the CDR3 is TGTGCCAGCAGCCTAGGTCTGGGCGATGAGCAGTTCTTC.

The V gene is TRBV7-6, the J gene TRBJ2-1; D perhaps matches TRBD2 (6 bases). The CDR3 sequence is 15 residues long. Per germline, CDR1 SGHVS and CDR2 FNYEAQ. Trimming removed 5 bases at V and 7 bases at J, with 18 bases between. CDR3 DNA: TGTGCCAGCAGCACCGGCCGGAGGGGCTCGAATGAGCAGTTCTTC. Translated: CASSTGRRGSNEQFF.

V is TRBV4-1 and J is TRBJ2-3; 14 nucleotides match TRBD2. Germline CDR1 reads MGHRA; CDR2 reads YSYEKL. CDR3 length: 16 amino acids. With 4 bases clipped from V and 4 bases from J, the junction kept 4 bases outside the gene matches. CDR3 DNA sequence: TGCGCCAGCAGCCTAGAGACTAGCGGGAGGGCAGATACGCAGTATTTT. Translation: CASSLETSGRADTQYF.

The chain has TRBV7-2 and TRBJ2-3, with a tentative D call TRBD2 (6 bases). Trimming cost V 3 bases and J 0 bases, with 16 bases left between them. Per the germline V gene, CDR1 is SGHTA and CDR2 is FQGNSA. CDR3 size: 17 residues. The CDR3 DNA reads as TGTGCCAGCAGCTTCTCTGGTCGAGCGGGTAGCACAGATACGCAGTATTTT. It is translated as CASSFSGRAGSTDTQYF.

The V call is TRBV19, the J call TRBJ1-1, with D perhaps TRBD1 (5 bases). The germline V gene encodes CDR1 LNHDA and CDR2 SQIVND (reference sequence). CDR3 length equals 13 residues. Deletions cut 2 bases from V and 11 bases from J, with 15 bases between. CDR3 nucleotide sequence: TGTGCCAGTAGTATATCGGCCGGGACTGGGGCTTTCTTT. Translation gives CASSISAGTGAFF.

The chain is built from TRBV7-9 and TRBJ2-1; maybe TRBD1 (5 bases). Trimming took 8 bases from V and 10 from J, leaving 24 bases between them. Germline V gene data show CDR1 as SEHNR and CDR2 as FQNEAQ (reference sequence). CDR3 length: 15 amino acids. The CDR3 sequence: CASVWGRSGRREQFF. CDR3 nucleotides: TGTGCCAGCGTTTGGGGTAGGTCAGGGCGAAGGGAGCAGTTCTTC.

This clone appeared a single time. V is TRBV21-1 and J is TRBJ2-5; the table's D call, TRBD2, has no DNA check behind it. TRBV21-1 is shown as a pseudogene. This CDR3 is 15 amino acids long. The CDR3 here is CASTPDLAGQETQYF. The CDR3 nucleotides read TGTGCCAGCACCCCGGATCTAGCGGGACAAGAGACCCAGTACTTC.

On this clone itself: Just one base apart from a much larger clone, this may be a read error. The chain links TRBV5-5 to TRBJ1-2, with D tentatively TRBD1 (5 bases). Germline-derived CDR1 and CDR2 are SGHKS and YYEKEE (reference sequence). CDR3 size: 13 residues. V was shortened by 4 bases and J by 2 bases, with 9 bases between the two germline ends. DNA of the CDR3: TGTGCCAGCAGCCAGGACACAAACTATGGCTACACCTTC. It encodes CASSQDTNYGYTF.

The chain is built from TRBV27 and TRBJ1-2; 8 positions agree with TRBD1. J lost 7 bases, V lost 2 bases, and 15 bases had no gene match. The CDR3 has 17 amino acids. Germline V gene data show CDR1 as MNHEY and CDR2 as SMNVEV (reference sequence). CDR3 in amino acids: CASSLTWRQGALGGYTF. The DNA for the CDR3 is TGTGCCAGCAGTTTAACGTGGAGGCAGGGGGCCCTGGGTGGCTACACCTTC.

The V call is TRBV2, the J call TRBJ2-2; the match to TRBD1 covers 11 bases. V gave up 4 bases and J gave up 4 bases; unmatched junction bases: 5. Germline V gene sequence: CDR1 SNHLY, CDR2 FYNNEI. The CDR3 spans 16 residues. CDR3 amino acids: CASSVGQGASTGELFF. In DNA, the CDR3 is TGTGCCAGCAGTGTAGGACAGGGGGCGAGCACCGGGGAGCTGTTTTTT.

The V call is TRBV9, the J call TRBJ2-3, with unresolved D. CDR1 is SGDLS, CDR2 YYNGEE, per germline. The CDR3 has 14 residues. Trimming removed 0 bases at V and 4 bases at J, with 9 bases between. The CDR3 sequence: CASSVGQLPDTQYF. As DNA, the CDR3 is TGTGCCAGCAGCGTAGGCCAACTACCAGATACGCAGTATTTT.

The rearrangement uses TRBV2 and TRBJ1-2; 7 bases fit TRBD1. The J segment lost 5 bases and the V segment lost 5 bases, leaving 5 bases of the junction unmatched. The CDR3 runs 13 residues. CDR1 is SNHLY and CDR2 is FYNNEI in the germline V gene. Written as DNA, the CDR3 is TGTGCCAGCAGTCCGGGGACAGATTATGGCTACACCTTC. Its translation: CASSPGTDYGYTF.

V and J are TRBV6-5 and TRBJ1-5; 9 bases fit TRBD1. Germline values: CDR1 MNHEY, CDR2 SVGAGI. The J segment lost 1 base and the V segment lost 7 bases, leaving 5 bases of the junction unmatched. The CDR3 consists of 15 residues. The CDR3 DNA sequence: TGTGCCAGCACCGACACAGGGGGCAGCAATCAGCCCCAGCATTTT. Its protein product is CASTDTGGSNQPQHF.

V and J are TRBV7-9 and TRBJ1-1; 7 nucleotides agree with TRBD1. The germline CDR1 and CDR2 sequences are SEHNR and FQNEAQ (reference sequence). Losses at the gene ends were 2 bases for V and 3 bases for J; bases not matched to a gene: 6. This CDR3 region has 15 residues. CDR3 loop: CASSLRGLGHTEAFF. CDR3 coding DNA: TGTGCCAGCAGCTTAAGGGGGCTCGGGCACACTGAAGCTTTCTTT.

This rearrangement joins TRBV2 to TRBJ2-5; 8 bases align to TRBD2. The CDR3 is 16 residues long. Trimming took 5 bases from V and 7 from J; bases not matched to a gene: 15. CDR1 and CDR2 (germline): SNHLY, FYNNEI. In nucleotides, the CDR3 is TGTGCCAGCAGTAAAACGACTTGGCGGGAGGACGGGACCCAGTACTTC. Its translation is CASSKTTWREDGTQYF.

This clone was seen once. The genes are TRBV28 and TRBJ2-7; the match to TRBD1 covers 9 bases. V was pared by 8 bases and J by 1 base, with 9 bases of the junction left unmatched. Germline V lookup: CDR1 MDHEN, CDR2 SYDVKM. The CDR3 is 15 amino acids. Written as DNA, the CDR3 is TGTGCCAGCCGACCCGGGACAGGGTATTCCTACGAGCAGTACTTC. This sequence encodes CASRPGTGYSYEQYF.

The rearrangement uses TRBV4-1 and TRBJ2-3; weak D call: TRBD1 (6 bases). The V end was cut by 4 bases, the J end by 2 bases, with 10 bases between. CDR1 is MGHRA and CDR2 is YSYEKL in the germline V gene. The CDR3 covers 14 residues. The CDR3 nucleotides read TGCGCCAGCAGCCTACGGACAGTCACAGATACGCAGTATTTT. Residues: CASSLRTVTDTQYF.